The T cell receptor beta chain described here comes from a study of blood T cell repertoires in COVID-19. As for the study in general: Specimens from acute and convalescent COVID-19 originated in the United States, Italy and Spain. Sample material is recorded as cDNA or gDNA derived from T cells, B-cell-depleted T cells, or PBMCs.

The CDR3 is 14 amino acids. V lost 0 bases and J 4 bases, leaving 8 bases between the germline ends. Germline lookup yields CDR1 SGHTA and CDR2 FQGTGA. For this clone: The same CDR3 is also encoded by other DNA sequences in this sample.

In the study's own analysis: Amplification of reference gene primers provided the estimated nucleated cell counts. Sequencing used immunoSEQ multiplex PCR; TCRdb keeps in-frame clones, though not all of them. V, J and clone size were drawn from that table, and D and trimming were deduced from the DNA. Among 150,000 to 200,000 clones listed, 65% to 85% were seen once. The specimen sequenced was peripheral blood. V usage is TRBV7-3 and J usage is TRBJ2-3; D perhaps matches TRBD1 (6 bases). The receptor was derived from a human donor with acute or convalescent COVID-19. The donor label of this sample is uncertain. The chain's CDR3 is CASSLTGGPDTQYF. The CDR3 DNA reads TGTGCCAGCAGCTTAACAGGGGGACCAGATACGCAGTATTTT.